A single sample gave rise to the 25 T cell receptor beta chains below, sequenced in a study of OX40 agonist ivuxolimab in advanced cancers. The protocol was immunoSEQ multiplex PCR, while the TCRdb copy is restricted to in-frame clones and leaves out a portion. This sample has 55,000 to 90,000 clones, with about 90% found just once. Sequencing used CD4+ or CD8+ T cells sorted from blood, obtained in a trial of the OX40 agonist ivuxolimab. These receptor sequences come from an adult with an advanced solid tumor such as melanoma, head and neck, liver or kidney cancer.

V and J are TRBV5-4 and TRBJ2-2, with 9 bases aligning to TRBD2. The CDR3 is made up of 14 amino acids. The V gene's germline CDR1 is SGHNT and CDR2 YYREEE (reference sequence). V trimming: 1 base; J trimming: 6 bases; junction bases outside the gene matches: 1. This CDR3 is CASSLTSGPGELFF. In DNA, the CDR3 is TGTGCCAGCAGCTTGACTAGCGGGCCCGGGGAGCTGTTTTTT. Filled out from reference TRBV5-4 and TRBJ2-2, the complete variable domain reads ETGVTQSPTHLIKTRGQQVTLRCSSQSGHNTVSWYQQALGQGPQFIFQYYREEENGRGNFPPRFSGLQFPNYSSELNVNALELDDSALYLCASSLTSGPGELFFGEGSRLTVL.

With regard to this clone: The junction departs from the called germline gene at one end, perhaps through a read error. The chain recombines TRBV6-6 with TRBJ2-5; tentative D call: TRBD2 (5 bases). The CDR3 totals 12 residues. The germline gives CDR1 MNHNY, CDR2 SVGAGI (reference sequence). The CDR3 nucleotides read TGTGCCAGCCGTGACTACCAGGAGACCCAGTACTTC. Its protein product is CASRDYQETQYF.

The J gene is TRBJ2-1, the V gene TRBV5-1, with a tentative D call TRBD2 (7 bases). The CDR3 is 15 amino acids. Trimming left V 4 bases short and J 2 bases short, with 13 bases between. CDR1 is SGHRS and CDR2 is YFSETQ in the germline V gene. CDR3 residues: CASSPTGRAYNEQFF. The DNA of the CDR3 is TGCGCCAGCAGCCCCACAGGGAGGGCCTACAATGAGCAGTTCTTC.

V is TRBV5-1 and J is TRBJ2-1, with 8 bases aligning to TRBD1. The CDR3 loop spans 14 amino acids. With V trimmed by 3 bases and J by 8 bases, 7 bases remained unmatched. Looked up from germline, CDR1 is SGHRS and CDR2 is YFSETQ. Written as DNA, the CDR3 is TGCGCCAGCAGCTATCGGACAGGGTCCGATGAGCAGTTCTTC. It encodes CASSYRTGSDEQFF.

The rearrangement uses TRBV28 and TRBJ2-7; D is perhaps TRBD2 (5 bases). Trimming removed 6 bases at V and 5 bases at J, with 14 bases between. The germline V gene encodes CDR1 MDHEN and CDR2 SYDVKM. The CDR3 consists of 13 residues. The DNA of the CDR3 is TGTGCCAGCAGGGATAATCAGAGGGACGAGCAGTACTTC. It yields the protein CASRDNQRDEQYF.

The gene calls are TRBV10-3 and TRBJ2-7; 12 nucleotides match TRBD1. J lost 6 bases, V lost 5 bases, and 5 bases had no gene match. Germline CDR1 is ENHRY and CDR2 is SYGVKD. The CDR3 has 14 amino acids. CDR3 coding DNA: TGTGCCATCAGTAACCGGGACAGGGGGCTCGAGCAGTACTTC. The encoded protein is CAISNRDRGLEQYF.

V and J are TRBV12-1 and TRBJ2-1; the table calls TRBD2, which could not be checked here. TRBV12-1 is marked as a pseudogene. The CDR3 is 15 residues long. The chain's CDR3 is CASSFVFLERYEQFF. In nucleotides, the CDR3 is TGTGCCAGCAGCTTTGTCTTCCTAGAACGGTATGAGCAGTTCTTC.

This chain joins TRBV7-6 and TRBJ2-1, with D unclear. The germline V gene encodes CDR1 SGHVS and CDR2 FNYEAQ. With 3 bases removed from V and 1 base from J, the gap between germline ends came to 4 bases. The CDR3 covers 13 residues. The CDR3 here is CASSLESYNEQFF. The DNA of the CDR3 is TGTGCCAGCAGCTTGGAGTCCTACAATGAGCAGTTCTTC. The entire variable domain, with the rest obtained from reference TRBV7-6 and TRBJ2-1, is as follows: GAGVSQSPRYKVTKRGQDVALRCDPISGHVSLYWYRQALGQGPEFLTYFNYEAQQDKSGLPNDRFSAERPEGSISTLTIQRTEQRDSAMYRCASSLESYNEQFFGPGTRLTVL.

The chain has TRBV19 and TRBJ1-1; D ambiguous. Germline CDR1 and CDR2: LNHDA and SQIVND (reference sequence). The CDR3 has 16 amino acids. Trimming removed 3 bases at V and 1 base at J, with 15 bases between. CDR3 DNA: TGTGCCAGTAGTATGTCCGAGGGTAGAGGGAACACTGAAGCTTTCTTT. Its translation: CASSMSEGRGNTEAFF.

The rearrangement uses TRBV10-1 and TRBJ1-4; possibly TRBD1 for D (5 bases). The germline CDR1 and CDR2 sequences are WNHNN and SYGVQD (reference sequence). The CDR3 has 13 residues. V lost 6 bases, J lost 6 bases, and 11 bases lay in between. The CDR3 here is CASREGRDEKLFF. The CDR3, as DNA: TGCGCCAGCAGGGAGGGGCGCGATGAAAAACTGTTTTTT.

The chain couples TRBV4-1 to TRBJ2-2, with 13 bases identical to TRBD2. Germline values: CDR1 MGHRA, CDR2 YSYEKL. CDR3 length: 17 residues. J was trimmed by 8 bases and V by 4 bases; bases with no gene match: 10. The CDR3 DNA is TGCGCCAGCAGCCGGTCCGGGACTAGCGGGACGGGAGGGGAGCTGTTTTTT. This sequence encodes CASSRSGTSGTGGELFF.

The chain recombines TRBV28 with TRBJ1-2, with 9 positions matching TRBD1. Trimming removed 7 bases from V and 4 bases from J; junction bases left unmatched: 13. CDR1 and CDR2 from the germline V gene are MDHEN and SYDVKM. The CDR3 sequence is 16 residues long. Written as DNA, the CDR3 is TGTGCCAGCAATTCCGGGACAGGGCCTCGGGGCTATGGCTACACCTTC. This encodes CASNSGTGPRGYGYTF.

The chain carries TRBV2 and TRBJ2-3; 12 bases are a match to TRBD2. The CDR3 extends over 16 amino acids. Per the germline V gene, CDR1 is SNHLY and CDR2 is FYNNEI. Unmatched junction bases numbered 7, after V lost 3 bases and J lost 6 bases. The CDR3 is CASSDPTSGSLDTQYF. In DNA form, the CDR3 reads TGTGCCAGCAGTGACCCGACTAGCGGGAGTTTGGATACGCAGTATTTT.

This rearrangement joins TRBV19 to TRBJ2-7; maybe TRBD1 (5 bases). Germline V CDR1 and CDR2: LNHDA, SQIVND (reference sequence). The CDR3 consists of 15 residues. Between the trimmed V and J ends, which lost 6 bases and 0 bases, there was a span of 15 bases. DNA for the CDR3: TGTGCCAGTAGAGAGAACAGACAGCACTCCTACGAGCAGTACTTC. Translated, it gives CASRENRQHSYEQYF.

The V call is TRBV5-4, the J call TRBJ2-1; 9 nucleotides line up with TRBD1. Trimming at V came to 4 bases and at J to 7 bases, leaving 6 bases not matched to a gene. The CDR3 contains 14 residues. Germline CDR1 is SGHNT and CDR2 is YYREEE (reference sequence). The CDR3 loop is CASSNRDRVNEQFF. The CDR3 nucleotides are TGTGCCAGCAGCAATAGGGACAGGGTGAATGAGCAGTTCTTC.

The chain's CDR3 is CASSSSGQLYEQYF. The CDR3 DNA follows: TGTGCCAGCAGTTCCTCCGGACAGCTCTACGAGCAGTACTTC. The chain is built from TRBV28 and TRBJ2-7, with D possibly matching TRBD1 (6 bases). Germline values: CDR1 MDHEN, CDR2 SYDVKM. Trimming cost V 4 bases and J 3 bases, with 13 bases left between them. This CDR3 is built from 14 residues.

The V call is TRBV28, the J call TRBJ2-3; D gene uncertain. Germline V CDR1 and CDR2: MDHEN, SYDVKM. Deletions cut 2 bases from V and 6 bases from J, with 6 bases between. This CDR3 spans 12 amino acids. The CDR3: CASSLRGDTQYF. The DNA of the CDR3 is TGTGCCAGCAGTTTACGTGGGGATACGCAGTATTTT.

Concerning this clone itself: The CDR3 ends on some other residue instead of the conserved phenylalanine or tryptophan, so this is likely a read error. It is unclear where the CDR3 begins or ends on the DNA, so no DNA is shown, and the CDR3 is as TCRdb lists it. The rearrangement joins TRBV27 to TRBJ2-2. From its first to its last residue, the CDR3 has 10 amino acids. Germline V gene data show CDR1 as MNHEY and CDR2 as SMNVEV (reference sequence). The CDR3 protein is CASRPLWFIG.

The chain joins TRBV6-5 to TRBJ1-2; D gene uncertain. The CDR3 covers 14 residues. The ends were cut back, 5 bases at V and 5 bases at J, with 15 bases in the middle. Germline-derived CDR1 and CDR2 are MNHEY and SVGAGI. CDR3 loop: CASSEMAVGYGYTF. The CDR3 DNA reads TGTGCCAGCAGTGAAATGGCCGTTGGGTATGGCTACACCTTC.

This clone was seen just once. The J gene is TRBJ1-2, the V gene TRBV5-5; TRBD1 aligns across 8 bases. Germline CDR1 and CDR2: SGHKS and YYEKEE (reference sequence). There are 15 residues in the CDR3. V lost 4 bases, J lost 4 bases, and 9 bases stayed unmatched. CDR3 protein: CASSQAGQGAYGYTF. CDR3 coding DNA: TGTGCCAGCAGCCAAGCCGGACAGGGAGCCTATGGCTACACCTTC.

V usage is TRBV6-5 and J usage is TRBJ2-3; TRBD2 matches 9 bases. J was trimmed by 1 base and V by 5 bases; bases with no gene match: 4. CDR1 is MNHEY and CDR2 is SVGAGI in the germline V gene. The CDR3 sequence is 15 residues long. CDR3 region: CASSGLAGRTDTQYF. Written as DNA, the CDR3 is TGTGCCAGCAGTGGCCTAGCGGGGCGCACAGATACGCAGTATTTT.

The CDR3 region has the DNA TGTGCCAGCAGCTTTGGACAGGGTGAGGAGACCCAGTACTTC. Translating gives CASSFGQGEETQYF. The V call is TRBV7-2, the J call TRBJ2-5; 8 positions agree with TRBD1. Germline V gene lookup returns CDR1 SGHTA and CDR2 FQGNSA. The V gene end was trimmed by 3 bases and the J gene end by 5 bases; junction bases not matched to a gene: 5. The CDR3 covers 14 residues.

As to this clone: The junction does not match germline at one end; this may be a read error. This chain uses TRBV5-6 with TRBJ2-1; weak D call: TRBD2 (6 bases). This CDR3 has 16 amino acids. Germline V CDR1 and CDR2: SGHDT, YYEEEE. The CDR3 here is CASSLYGSRSHNEQFF. The DNA of the CDR3 is TGTGCCAGCAGCCTTTACGGGAGTCGCTCCCACAATGAGCAGTTCTTC.

The genes are TRBV29-1 and TRBJ2-7; 9 bases match TRBD1. Germline CDR1 reads SQVTM; CDR2 reads ANQGSEA. The CDR3 is 14 residues long. V lost 3 bases and J lost 6; bases outside the gene matches: 9. CDR3 residues: CSVDIDRGEGEQYF. Written as DNA, the CDR3 is TGCAGCGTTGATATCGACAGGGGGGAGGGCGAGCAGTACTTC.

The J gene is TRBJ1-1, the V gene TRBV5-5; 8 positions match TRBD1. With 2 bases clipped from V and 4 bases from J, the junction kept 4 bases outside the gene matches. This CDR3 spans 14 amino acids. The V gene's germline CDR1 is SGHKS and CDR2 YYEKEE (reference sequence). CDR3 DNA: TGTGCCAGCAGCTTCGTTGACAGGGGCACTGAAGCTTTCTTT. Translation: CASSFVDRGTEAFF.